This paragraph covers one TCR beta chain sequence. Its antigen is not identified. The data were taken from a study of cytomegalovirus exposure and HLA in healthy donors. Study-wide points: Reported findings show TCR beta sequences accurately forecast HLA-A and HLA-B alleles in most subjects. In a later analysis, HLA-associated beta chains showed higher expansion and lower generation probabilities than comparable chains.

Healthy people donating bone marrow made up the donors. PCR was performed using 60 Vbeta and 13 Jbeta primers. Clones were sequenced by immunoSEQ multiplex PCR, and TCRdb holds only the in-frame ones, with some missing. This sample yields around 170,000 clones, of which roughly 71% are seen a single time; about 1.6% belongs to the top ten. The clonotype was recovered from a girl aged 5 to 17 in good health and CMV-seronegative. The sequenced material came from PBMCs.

CDR3 coding DNA: TGCAGCGTTGACCAAGTGGGGACAGGGAGCTCCTACGAGCAGTACTTC. As protein: CSVDQVGTGSSYEQYF. The chain employs TRBV29-1 and TRBJ2-7; TRBD1 aligns across 9 bases. There are 16 residues in the CDR3. In germline, CDR1 is SQVTM, CDR2 ANQGSEA. The ends lost 3 bases at V and 0 bases at J; junction bases unmatched: 9.